The source of this T cell receptor (beta chain) is a study of siplizumab effects on memory and regulatory T cells. Points from the study as a whole: The Treg-derived share of mappable alloreactive CD4+ clones averaged about 74% with siplizumab and about 30% in controls.

Method: immunoSEQ multiplex PCR; TCRdb's copy keeps in-frame clones and lacks some. This sample carries approximately 68,000 clones, 75% to 95% of them seen once, and the ten largest clones take more than 25%. A word on this clone: Its antigen is currently unknown.

Input material: CD8+ T cells sorted from blood. The origin of this receptor is a human donor in good health.

CDR3 sequence: CASSLSSSPDRDTQYF. CDR3 DNA: TGTGCCAGCAGCTTGTCTAGCTCCCCGGACAGAGATACGCAGTATTTT. V gene TRBV7-9 combines with J gene TRBJ2-3; TRBD1 is a possible D gene (6 bases). V lost 3 bases to trimming and J lost 5 bases, with 18 bases between them. The germline CDR1 and CDR2 sequences are SEHNR and FQNEAQ (reference sequence). There are 16 residues in the CDR3.